This T cell receptor (beta chain) was captured in a study of blood T cell repertoires in COVID-19. Study at large: Acute-phase and convalescent COVID-19 samples originated in the United States, Italy and Spain.

As processed by the authors: Nucleated cell number was recorded as an estimate derived from reference gene primer amplification. This table comes from immunoSEQ multiplex PCR, and its TCRdb copy is limited to in-frame clones, with some not included. V and J calls and clone size are given by that table; D and trimming were obtained from the DNA. Among roughly 360,000 clones listed, roughly 80% were seen once. This clone was counted at least ten times. Enrollees, about 18 to 89 years old, lived in approximately 24 US areas. Two negative PCRs, clearance, or symptom resolution were required of recovered Cohort 3 donors. The material sequenced was PBMCs or T cells enriched from blood (not recorded which). The receptor was isolated from a woman in her forties or fifties who had recovered from COVID-19.

CDR3 sequence (DNA): TGCGCCAGCAGCTTTAGCGGGAGGGCCGGAAATGAGCAGTTCTTC. Its translation is CASSFSGRAGNEQFF. The chain has TRBV5-1 and TRBJ2-1, with TRBD2 identical over 11 bases. The ends lost 2 bases at V and 7 bases at J; junction bases unmatched: 5. Germline V gives CDR1 SGHRS, CDR2 YFSETQ. The CDR3 contains 15 residues.